The rows below give T cell receptor beta chains drawn from one sample of a study of T cells in Graves' hyperthyroidism and ophthalmopathy. MiXCR was run by TCRdb on the multiplex PCR reads, yielding one entry per CDR3 protein. The repertoire holds 250,000 to 300,000 distinct CDR3 sequences, with roughly 13% as singletons. The material sequenced was blood. Receptor source: a woman in her 30s with Graves' hyperthyroidism that later progressed to Graves' ophthalmopathy. CDR3s include the opening cysteine and the closing phenylalanine or tryptophan. D genes are given only for firm matches. Size is omitted from some rows. Given values are once, few, many or a class for expanded clones.

clone_size	v_call	j_call	d_call	cdr3_nt	cdr3_aa
many	TRBV9	TRBJ2-7	TRBD2	TGTGCCAGCAGCGTAGCTAGCGGAACTACCTACGAGCAGTACTTC	CASSVASGTTYEQYF
few	TRBV19	TRBJ1-2	TRBD1	TGTGCCAGTAGGACAGGACAGGGCCGCGGCTACACCTTC	CASRTGQGRGYTF
NA	TRBV19	TRBJ2-2	NA	TGTGCCAGTAGTATTGGAACTGTCGCAAGAACCGGGGAGCTGTTTTTT	CASSIGTVARTGELFF
many	TRBV12-3/TRBV12-4	TRBJ1-2	NA	TGTGCCAGCAGTTTAGCGGTGGTAGCCCTCCAGAGGGGTGGCTACACCTTC	CASSLAVVALQRGGYTF
many	TRBV28	TRBJ2-7	NA	TGTGCCAGCAGTTTATTGGAGGGCCCCTACGAGCAGTACTTC	CASSLLEGPYEQYF
many	TRBV27	TRBJ2-1	NA	TGTGCCAGCAGCTTAGATCAAGGCAATGAGCAGTTCTTC	CASSLDQGNEQFF
many	TRBV4-1	TRBJ2-7	TRBD2	TGCGCCAGCAGCCAAGAAAGGCTAGCGGGAGGGCTAAGCTCCTACGAGCAGTACTTC	CASSQERLAGGLSSYEQYF
many	TRBV11-2	TRBJ2-1	NA	TGTGCCAGCAGCTTAGACGGGGATATAGGGTATGAGCAGTTCTTC	CASSLDGDIGYEQFF
once	TRBV7-4	TRBJ2-7	NA	TGTGCCAGCAGCTTAGGGACCAGCGGCCCTCTCGAGCAGTACTTC	CASSLGTSGPLEQYF
many	TRBV12-3/TRBV12-4	TRBJ1-2	NA	TGTGCCAGCAGTTCAACACCGGGACCAAACCTTGGCTACACCTTC	CASSSTPGPNLGYTF
NA	TRBV2	TRBJ2-1	TRBD1	TGTGCCAGCAAGTCGTCAGGGGGCGATGAGCAATTCTTC	CASKSSGGDEQFF
NA	TRBV4-3	TRBJ1-2	NA	TGCGCCAGCAGCCAAGGGGTGGACACTGGCTGGGGCTACACCTTC	CASSQGVDTGWGYTF
few	TRBV29-1	TRBJ2-2	TRBD2	TGCAGCGTTTCCTCGGGACTAGCGGGAACAATAGGGGAGCTGTTTTTT	CSVSSGLAGTIGELFF
many	TRBV6-1	TRBJ2-7	NA	TGTGCCAGCAGTCAAGACGGTGGAGGGCACGAGCAGTACTTC	CASSQDGGGHEQYF
many	TRBV13	TRBJ2-1	TRBD2	TGTGCCAGCAGCTTAAACCCCGGGACTAGCGGGAGCTATGGGGGATACAATGAGCAGTTCTTC	CASSLNPGTSGSYGGYNEQFF
many	TRBV7-2	TRBJ2-5	NA	TGTGCCAGCAGCTTAGGTACAGGGCAAGAGACCCAGTACTTC	CASSLGTGQETQYF
many	TRBV12-3/TRBV12-4	TRBJ2-5	TRBD2	TGTGCCAGCAGTTTACGGACTAGCGGACAAGAGACCCAGTACTTC	CASSLRTSGQETQYF
few	TRBV29-1	TRBJ1-2	NA	TGCAGCGTCGGGGACGGGGCAAGCTACACCTTC	CSVGDGASYTF
many	TRBV2	TRBJ1-1	NA	TGTGCCAGCAGTCGGACAGTGGGCGCCGGGAACACTGAAGCTTTCTTT	CASSRTVGAGNTEAFF
few	TRBV25-1	TRBJ2-3	NA	TGTGCCAGCAGTTCGTCCATCAAAGGAACAGATACGCAGTATTTT	CASSSSIKGTDTQYF
many	TRBV7-8	TRBJ2-7	TRBD2	TGTGCCAGCAGCTTCAAGACTAGCGGGGAGGCGGGGGCCTACGAGCAGTACTTC	CASSFKTSGEAGAYEQYF
many	TRBV7-6	TRBJ2-1	NA	TGTGCCAGCAGCTATAGGGTACGAGAGAGCTCCTACAATGAGCAGTTCTTC	CASSYRVRESSYNEQFF
many	TRBV18	TRBJ2-1	NA	TGTGCCAGCTCAGGGGAAGGATGGGATGAGCAGTTCTTC	CASSGEGWDEQFF
many	TRBV29-1	TRBJ2-7	NA	TGCAGCGTTGAGACGGCCTCCTCCTACGAGCAGTACTTC	CSVETASSYEQYF
few	TRBV19	TRBJ2-6	NA	TGTGCCAGTAGTATTACCGGAAACTCCTTCTCTGGGGCCAACGTCCTGACTTTC	CASSITGNSFSGANVLTF
many	TRBV2	TRBJ2-1	TRBD2	TGTGCCAGCAGTGAGCAACTAGCGGGAGGGTCTGAGCAGTTCTTC	CASSEQLAGGSEQFF
once	TRBV20-1	TRBJ2-1	TRBD2	TGCAGTGCTAGGGGTGGACTAGCGGGAGGGCCGAATAATGAGCAGTTCTTC	CSARGGLAGGPNNEQFF
many	TRBV6-2/TRBV6-3	TRBJ2-5	TRBD2	TGTGCCAGCAGTTACCGAACGAAACTAGCGGGACCCGAGGCAGAGACCCAGTACTTC	CASSYRTKLAGPEAETQYF
many	TRBV7-9	TRBJ2-7	TRBD2	TGTGCCAGCAGCCCCAAATCGTCAGCGGGAGACCGCGAGCAGTACTTC	CASSPKSSAGDREQYF
NA	TRBV28	TRBJ2-5	NA	TGTGCCAGCACCCAGGGATGGCACCCCGGCGAGACCCAGTACTTC	CASTQGWHPGETQYF
many	TRBV27	TRBJ2-7	NA	TGTGCCAGCAGATTTCTGGGGGCGGACGAGCAGTACTTC	CASRFLGADEQYF
many	TRBV27	TRBJ1-5	NA	TGTGCCAGCAGGGCAGGGGTGAGCAATCAGCCCCAGCATTTT	CASRAGVSNQPQHF
many	TRBV28	TRBJ2-1	TRBD1	TGTGCCAGCAGAGTGACAGGGGAATTGGGGAATGAGCAGTTCTTC	CASRVTGELGNEQFF
few	TRBV19	TRBJ2-1	NA	TGTGCCAGTAGTATCTTAGCTCCCTACAATGAGCAGTTCTTC	CASSILAPYNEQFF
many	TRBV20-1	TRBJ2-1	NA	TGCAGTGCTAGAGATCTCAAAGCGGTTAACAATGAGCAGTTCTTC	CSARDLKAVNNEQFF
many	TRBV20-1	TRBJ2-7	NA	TGCAGTGCTAGCGGGAAACGTCCCCCTACTGAGCAGTACTTC	CSASGKRPPTEQYF
many	TRBV5-6	TRBJ2-3	NA	TGTGCCAGCAGCCTCCGGGACGGTAGCACAGATACGCAGTATTTT	CASSLRDGSTDTQYF
few	TRBV6-4	TRBJ2-1	NA	TGTGCCAGCAGTTTTCGCAAGAATGAGCAGTTCTTC	CASSFRKNEQFF
many	TRBV28	TRBJ1-1	NA	TGTGCCAGCACCCTAGGACCGCAGATGAACACTGAAGCTTTCTTT	CASTLGPQMNTEAFF
many	TRBV20-1	TRBJ2-3	TRBD1	TGCAGTGAATCGCAGGGGGCCACAGATACGCAGTATTTT	CSESQGATDTQYF
many	TRBV12-3/TRBV12-4	TRBJ1-5	NA	TGTGCCAGCATGGTCGCAGGCAATCAGCCCCAGCATTTT	CASMVAGNQPQHF
many	TRBV24-1	TRBJ2-3	NA	TGTGCCACCAGTGATCGGACAGGGCGTGGGGGGGCAGATACGCAGTATTTT	CATSDRTGRGGADTQYF
many	TRBV7-8	TRBJ1-2	TRBD1	TGTGCCAGCAGCGTAATCAACCGGGACAGGGAAATCGGCTACACCTTC	CASSVINRDREIGYTF
NA	TRBV10-3	TRBJ1-5	NA	TGTGCCATCAGTGACAGGGGTGGGAATCAGCCCCAGCATTTT	CAISDRGGNQPQHF
many	TRBV4-3	TRBJ1-1	NA	TGCGCCAGCAGCCAAGATACGGGGGGGTACGCTGAAGCTTTCTTT	CASSQDTGGYAEAFF
many	TRBV20-1	TRBJ2-7	TRBD2	TGCAGTGCTAGAGCATGGGCCCGACTGGCGGGAGGCCACGAGCAGTACTTC	CSARAWARLAGGHEQYF
many	TRBV6-1	TRBJ2-1	NA	TGTGCCAGCAGTAGGGACATTGGACTTTACAATGAGCAGTTCTTC	CASSRDIGLYNEQFF
few	TRBV6-2/TRBV6-3	TRBJ1-4	TRBD1	TGTGCCAGCAGTTATCGGGGCAGGGGGCGCCGGACTAATGAAAAACTGTTTTTT	CASSYRGRGRRTNEKLFF
NA	TRBV28	TRBJ2-2	NA	TGTGCCAGCATCAGGACCCTTACGAACACCGGGGAGCTGTTTTTT	CASIRTLTNTGELFF
many	TRBV28	TRBJ2-5	NA	TGTGCCAGCGAGGACAGGGAGGGGGAGACCCAGTACTTC	CASEDREGETQYF
many	TRBV6-2/TRBV6-3	TRBJ1-1	TRBD1	TGTGCCAGCAGCTATCCCCCGGACAGGGCGACTGAAGCTTTCTTT	CASSYPPDRATEAFF
many	TRBV11-3	TRBJ2-5	NA	TGTGCCAGCAGCTTACGCGCTTGGGAGACCCAGTACTTC	CASSLRAWETQYF
NA	TRBV3-1	TRBJ1-2	NA	TGTGCCAGCAGCCAAGATGGGGGGGGCTATGGCTACACCTTC	CASSQDGGGYGYTF
many	TRBV20-1	TRBJ2-1	NA	TGCAGTTCCCCTCGACTGGGGAATGAGCAGTTCTTC	CSSPRLGNEQFF
many	TRBV6-1	TRBJ2-1	TRBD2	TGTGCCAGCATCGGGACTAGCGGTTATAGCTCCTACAATGAGCAGTTCTTC	CASIGTSGYSSYNEQFF
few	TRBV5-4	TRBJ2-3	NA	TGTGCCAGCAGCTTGGTCCCGGGCACAGATACGCAGTATTTT	CASSLVPGTDTQYF
many	TRBV7-9	TRBJ2-4	NA	TGTGCCAGCAGCCACGAGTCCCGACCCATTCAGTACTTC	CASSHESRPIQYF